This T cell receptor (beta chain) is drawn from a study of shared clonotypes between healthy human individuals (TCRdb year 2020). Context from the whole study: The cohort comprised a couple of women and three men aged 18 to 49 years. To estimate repertoire size and how much clonotypes are shared between individuals, the study performed deep sequencing of blood TCR repertoires from roughly five healthy adults. To increase sequencing depth and limit assay-specific biases, TCR repertoire library preparation and sequencing were carried out by different laboratories using diverse techniques. For each donor, CD4 naive and CD4 memory were each given three plates, CD8 naive was given two plates, and CD8 memory was given one plate. Each donor's leukapheresis produced roughly between roughly 0.85 and 9 billion PBMCs. Study-wide conclusions, independent of this receptor: Across a handful of donors, approximately 5% of naive CD4, around 3.5% of naive CD8, about 2.3% of memory CD4, and under 0.45% of memory CD8 clonotypes were shared. Sampling was restricted to blood, and TCR repertoires in tissues likely differ from the TCR repertoires found in blood. Because the study included a small number of donors, the genetic and exposure-history diversity represented was limited. Estimated clonotype richness was generally larger for naive than for memory subsets. Higher generation probabilities were observed for clonotypes shared by all four sorted-subset donors than for non-shared clonotypes. Incomplete sequencing was indicated by rarefaction of sorted-subset datasets, despite the large sequencing depth. Pairwise subsampling indicated that sequencing depth was expected to affect the degree of clonotype sharing among donors.

CDR3 length: 15 amino acids, cysteine to phenylalanine. Only the CDR3 portion is preserved as DNA: 45 bases, with reading frame beginning at the first base. CDR1 SGHTA and CDR2 FQGNSA are derived from the germline V gene. Trimming takes 6 bases off V and 0 bases off J; junction bases not matched to a gene: 7. Donors were healthy HIV-negative adults with no recently reported acute infections or vaccinations. All donors were Caucasian adults living in Nashville, Tennessee, USA. CD4+ T cells were enriched by magnetic negative selection, after which naive cells were positively selected on CD45RA and the negative fraction was taken as the memory subset. Blood was collected by leukapheresis, and PBMCs were isolated by Ficoll-Histopaque density gradient centrifugation and then cryopreserved in liquid nitrogen vapor phase. Analytical flow cytometry was used to check the purity and quantity of every magnetically sorted T cell population. Each sorted fraction had its genomic DNA isolated and then quantified by UV absorbance on a Nanodrop 2000c.

This clone was counted once. What this receptor recognizes is not known. No base quality values were provided; no much bigger clone lies one nucleotide off. Using the deep immunoSEQ assay, multiplex PCR amplified TCR CDR3 regions from genomic DNA. Extracted genomic DNA from each cell subset was distributed evenly across all wells of several immunoSEQ 96-well plates, and each plate was treated as a replicate. For sorted subsets, roughly 200 ng of genomic DNA, equivalent to some 33,000 T cell genomes, went into each replicate PCR. Purified libraries were quantified with a Qubit 3.0 fluorometer, sized on a Bioanalyzer 2100, and re-quantified with the KAPA Library Quantification kit. Each immunoSEQ 96-well plate was sequenced on its own single-read 150-cycle Illumina NextSeq 550 flow cell. The authors' pipeline ran thus. The immunoSEQ output contained only junctional sequences without quality scores, so filtering could not match that applied to full-length reads. Sequences were annotated with PyIR, a Python wrapper for IgBLAST v1.9, using IMGT germline references to assign V/J genes and CDR3. Reads with weak V/J assignments (E-value above 1e-6), missing CDR3, stop codons, out-of-frame junctions, or ambiguous translated residues were removed. A V3J clonotype was defined by an identical inferred V gene, J gene, and CDR3 amino acid sequence. Percentage overlap between repertoires was computed as shared unique clonotypes divided by the size of the smaller repertoire. Three approaches were used to assess repertoire richness: RTK rarefaction, the Chao1 estimator, and Recon v2.1 estimates of unobserved clonotypes. OLGA was used to compute generation probabilities for all TCRbeta clonotypes that the gDNA method yielded from several donors. Drawn from immuneACCESS, this table holds only the in-frame rearrangements with V and J called that TCRdb kept. Clones are partly lost; checked studies trace under half to an unresolved V gene and leave the rest unexplained. Clone size and V and J calls were adopted from that table, with D and trimming inferred from the DNA. The sample includes fewer than 3 million clones, with 85% to 95% observed a single time. The top ten constitute around 0.38% of the sample.

The sequence came from a man younger than 35 in good health. Some clones in this sample may be carry-over from other donors' samples. The receptor chain draws on TRBV7-2 and TRBJ2-7; the central 8 bases match TRBD2. The sequenced material came from naive CD4+ T cells from PBMCs. Reading the label with the study, this specimen's cell subset or site is: CD45RA+ positively selected. The CDR3 amino acid sequence is: CASRTLAGPSYEQYF. The nucleotides are TGTGCCAGCAGAACTCTAGCGGGCCCCTCCTACGAGCAGTACTTC. The reference TRBV7-2 and TRBJ2-7 proteins fill in what lies around the CDR3, so the full variable domain reads GAGVSQSPSNKVTEKGKDVELRCDPISGHTALYWYRQSLGQGLEFLIYFQGNSAPDKSGLPSDRFSAERTGGSVSTLTIQRTQQEDSAVYLCASRTLAGPSYEQYFGPGTRLTVT.